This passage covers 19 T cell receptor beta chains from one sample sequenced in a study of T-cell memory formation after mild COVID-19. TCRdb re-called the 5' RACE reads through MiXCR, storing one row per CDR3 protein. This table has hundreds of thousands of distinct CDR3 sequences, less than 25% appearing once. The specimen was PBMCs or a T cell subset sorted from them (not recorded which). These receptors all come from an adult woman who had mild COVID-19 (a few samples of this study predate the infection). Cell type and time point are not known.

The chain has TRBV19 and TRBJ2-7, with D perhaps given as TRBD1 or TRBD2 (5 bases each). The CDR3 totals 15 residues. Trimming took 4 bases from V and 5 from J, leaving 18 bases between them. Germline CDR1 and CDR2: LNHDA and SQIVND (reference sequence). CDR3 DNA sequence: TGTGCCAGTAGTAGACAATCGGGACGTTTGGACGAGCAGTACTTC. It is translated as CASSRQSGRLDEQYF.

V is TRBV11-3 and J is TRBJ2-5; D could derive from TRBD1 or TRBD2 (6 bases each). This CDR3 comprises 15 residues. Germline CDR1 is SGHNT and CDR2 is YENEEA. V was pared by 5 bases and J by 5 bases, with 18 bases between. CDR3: CASSRGEFGRETQYF. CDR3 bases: TGTGCCAGCAGCAGGGGGGAATTTGGGCGGGAGACCCAGTACTTC.

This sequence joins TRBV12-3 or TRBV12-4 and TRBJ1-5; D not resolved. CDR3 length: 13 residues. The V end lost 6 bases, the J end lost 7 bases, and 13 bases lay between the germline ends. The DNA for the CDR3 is TGTGCCAGCAGCCCCGCGGGGAGCCAGCCCCAGCATTTT. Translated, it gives CASSPAGSQPQHF.

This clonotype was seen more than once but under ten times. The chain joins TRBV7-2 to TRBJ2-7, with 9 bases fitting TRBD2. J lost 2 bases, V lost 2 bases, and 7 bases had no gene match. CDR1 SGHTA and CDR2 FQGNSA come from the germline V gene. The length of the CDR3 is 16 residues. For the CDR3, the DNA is TGTGCCAGCAGCTTAACCTCTAGCGGGATAACCTACGAGCAGTACTTC. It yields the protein CASSLTSSGITYEQYF.

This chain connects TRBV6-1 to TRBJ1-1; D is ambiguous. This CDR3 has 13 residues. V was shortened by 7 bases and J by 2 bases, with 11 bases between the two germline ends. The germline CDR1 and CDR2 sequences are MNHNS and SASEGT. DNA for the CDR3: TGTGCCAGCAATCGACCGATAAACACTGAAGCTTTCTTT. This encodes CASNRPINTEAFF.

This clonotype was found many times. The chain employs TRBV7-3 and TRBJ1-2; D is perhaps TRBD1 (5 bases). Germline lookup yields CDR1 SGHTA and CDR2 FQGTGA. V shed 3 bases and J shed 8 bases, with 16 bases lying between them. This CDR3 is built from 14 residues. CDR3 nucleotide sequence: TGTGCCAGCAGCTTTGGTCCTGGGACGGAGGGCTACACCTTC. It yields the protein CASSFGPGTEGYTF.

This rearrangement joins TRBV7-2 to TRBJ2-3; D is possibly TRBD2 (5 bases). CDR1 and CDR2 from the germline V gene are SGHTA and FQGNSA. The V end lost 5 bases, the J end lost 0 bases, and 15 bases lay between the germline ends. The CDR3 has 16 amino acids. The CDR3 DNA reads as TGTGCCAGCAGCGTAACGGACTCTTCTAGCACAGATACGCAGTATTTT. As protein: CASSVTDSSSTDTQYF.

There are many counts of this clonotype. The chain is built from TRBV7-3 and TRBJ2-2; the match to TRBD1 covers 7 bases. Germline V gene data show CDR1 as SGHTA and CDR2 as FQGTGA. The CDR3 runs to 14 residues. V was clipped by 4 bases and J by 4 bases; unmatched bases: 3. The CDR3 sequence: CASSSGQPTGELFF. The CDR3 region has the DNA TGTGCCAGCAGCTCGGGACAGCCCACCGGGGAGCTGTTTTTT.

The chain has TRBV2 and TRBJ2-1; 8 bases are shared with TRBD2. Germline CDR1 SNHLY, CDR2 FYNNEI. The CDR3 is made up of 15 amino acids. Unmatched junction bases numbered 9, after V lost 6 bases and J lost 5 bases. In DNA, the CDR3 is TGTGCCAGCAGCCGTAGACTAGCGTCACACAATGAGCAGTTCTTC. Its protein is CASSRRLASHNEQFF.

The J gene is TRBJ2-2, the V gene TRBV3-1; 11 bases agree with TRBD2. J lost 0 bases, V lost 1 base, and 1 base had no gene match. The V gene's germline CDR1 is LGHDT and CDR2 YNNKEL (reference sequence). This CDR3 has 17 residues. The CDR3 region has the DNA TGTGCCAGCAGCCAAGGGGGACTAGCGGCGAACACCGGGGAGCTGTTTTTT. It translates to CASSQGGLAANTGELFF.

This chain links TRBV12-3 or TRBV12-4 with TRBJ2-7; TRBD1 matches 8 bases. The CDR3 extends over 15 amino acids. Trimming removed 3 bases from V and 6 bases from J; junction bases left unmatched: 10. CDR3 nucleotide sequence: TGTGCCAGCAGTTTGACCGGGACAGGCCTGGTCGAGCAGTACTTC. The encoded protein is CASSLTGTGLVEQYF.

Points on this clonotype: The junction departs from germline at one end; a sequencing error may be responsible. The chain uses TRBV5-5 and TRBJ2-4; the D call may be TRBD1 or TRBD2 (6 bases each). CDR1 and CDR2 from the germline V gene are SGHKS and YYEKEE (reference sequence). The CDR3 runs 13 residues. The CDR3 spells CASSLDSGARGNF. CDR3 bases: TGTGCCAGCAGCTTGGACTCAGGGGCCCGGGGGAACTTC.

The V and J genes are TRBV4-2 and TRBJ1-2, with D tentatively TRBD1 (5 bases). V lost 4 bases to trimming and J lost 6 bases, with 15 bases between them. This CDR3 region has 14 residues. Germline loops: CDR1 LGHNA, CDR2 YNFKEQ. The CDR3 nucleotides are TGTGCCAGCAGCCCCGCGGGGGGAAACAATGGCTACACCTTC. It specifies CASSPAGGNNGYTF.

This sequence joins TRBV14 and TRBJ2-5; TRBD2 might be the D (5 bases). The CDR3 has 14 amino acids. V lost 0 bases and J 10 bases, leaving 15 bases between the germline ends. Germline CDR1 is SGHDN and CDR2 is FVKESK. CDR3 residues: CASSQESRRGGQYF. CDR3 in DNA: TGTGCCAGCAGCCAAGAAAGTCGCCGCGGAGGCCAGTACTTC.

CDR3 DNA sequence: TGTGCCAGCAGTTACTCACGACTCGGATCTAAGGCGGGCCACGAGCAGTACTTC. This sequence encodes CASSYSRLGSKAGHEQYF. The V gene is TRBV6-5, the J gene TRBJ2-7; D possibly corresponds to TRBD2 (5 bases). This CDR3 spans 18 amino acids. Germline V CDR1 and CDR2: MNHEY, SVGAGI. Trimming removed 0 bases from V and 5 bases from J, with 23 bases in between.

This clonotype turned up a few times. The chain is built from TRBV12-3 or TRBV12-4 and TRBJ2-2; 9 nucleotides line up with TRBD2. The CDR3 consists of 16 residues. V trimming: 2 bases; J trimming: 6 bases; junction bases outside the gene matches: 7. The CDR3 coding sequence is TGTGCCAGCAGTTTACAGGGACTAGCTGTCCCCGGGGAGCTGTTTTTT. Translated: CASSLQGLAVPGELFF.

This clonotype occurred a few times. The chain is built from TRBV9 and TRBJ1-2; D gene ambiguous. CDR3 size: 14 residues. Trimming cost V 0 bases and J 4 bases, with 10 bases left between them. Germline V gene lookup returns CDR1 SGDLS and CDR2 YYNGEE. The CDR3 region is CASSVDLGIYGYTF. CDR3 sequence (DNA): TGTGCCAGCAGCGTAGATCTGGGGATCTATGGCTACACCTTC.

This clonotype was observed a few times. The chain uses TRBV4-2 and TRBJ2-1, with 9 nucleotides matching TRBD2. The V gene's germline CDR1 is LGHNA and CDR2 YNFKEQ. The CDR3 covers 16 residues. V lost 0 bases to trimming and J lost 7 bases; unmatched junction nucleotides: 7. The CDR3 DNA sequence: TGTGCCAGCAGCCAAGAGGGCGGGGGGGCCAGAAATGAGCAGTTCTTC. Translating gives CASSQEGGGARNEQFF.

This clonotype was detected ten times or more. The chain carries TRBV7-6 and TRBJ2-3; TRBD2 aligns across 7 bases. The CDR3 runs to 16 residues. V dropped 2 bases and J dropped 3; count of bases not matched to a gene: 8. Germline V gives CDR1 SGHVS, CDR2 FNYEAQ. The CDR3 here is CASSLRGAGVTDTQYF. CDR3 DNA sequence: TGTGCCAGCAGCTTAAGGGGCGCGGGGGTGACAGATACGCAGTATTTT.